Presented here are 13 T cell receptor beta chains from one specimen sequenced in a study of T cells and Merkel cell carcinoma outcomes. Profiling relied on immunoSEQ multiplex PCR, and the TCRdb table lists in-frame clones only, not all of them. The data contain under 2,500 clones, roughly 92% of them singletons. Sequencing was performed on tumor tissue from Merkel cell carcinoma. The receptor set was obtained from a human donor with Merkel cell carcinoma.

The rearrangement uses TRBV7-9 and TRBJ2-6, with 10 bases aligning to TRBD1. The CDR3 has 18 amino acids. Germline CDR1 reads SEHNR; CDR2 reads FQNEAQ (reference sequence). Trimming removed 3 bases from V and 1 base from J; junction bases left unmatched: 6. The CDR3 here is CASSLGTGANSGANVLTF. For the CDR3, the DNA is TGTGCCAGCAGCTTGGGGACAGGGGCTAATTCTGGGGCCAACGTCCTGACTTTC.

The chain couples TRBV18 to TRBJ1-1; D may be TRBD1 (6 bases). Germline assignment: CDR1 KGHSH and CDR2 LQKENI. Trimming pared 5 bases from V and 4 bases from J, leaving 14 bases between. The CDR3 consists of 14 residues. CDR3 DNA: TGTGCCAGCTCAGCGGGCCTACAGGGCACTGAAGCTTTCTTT. Translated, it gives CASSAGLQGTEAFF.

This clone was recorded once. The rearrangement uses TRBV5-8 and TRBJ2-7; a possible D gene is TRBD2 (5 bases). The CDR3 runs to 15 residues. Germline loops: CDR1 SGHTS, CDR2 YDEGEE. V shed 0 bases and J shed 6 bases, with 16 bases lying between them. The CDR3 here is CASSLVGQGGGEQYF. In DNA, the CDR3 is TGTGCCAGCAGCTTGGTTGGCCAAGGAGGAGGCGAGCAGTACTTC.

A single count supports this clone. The chain couples TRBV18 to TRBJ1-1; 7 nucleotides align to TRBD1. Looked up from germline, CDR1 is KGHSH and CDR2 is LQKENI. CDR3 length: 16 residues. With V trimmed by 3 bases and J by 3 bases, 10 bases remained unmatched. CDR3 loop: CASSPNIGQVDTEAFF. The DNA of the CDR3 is TGTGCCAGCTCACCGAATATTGGACAGGTCGACACTGAAGCTTTCTTT.

The DNA for the CDR3 is TGTGCCACTACCACCGGCGGCCTCACAGATACGCAGTATTTT. It encodes CATTTGGLTDTQYF. The chain recombines TRBV27 with TRBJ2-3; D is undetermined. V lost 10 bases and J 2 bases, leaving 16 bases between the germline ends. The germline gives CDR1 MNHEY, CDR2 SMNVEV (reference sequence). The CDR3 spans 14 residues.

V is TRBV30 and J is TRBJ1-6; D gene unclear. CDR3 length equals 15 residues. Germline assignment: CDR1 GTSNPN and CDR2 SVGIG (reference sequence). The germline V and J ends were trimmed by 4 bases and 1 base, with 11 bases remaining between them. The CDR3 region is CAWKGSLSYNSPLHF. As DNA, the CDR3 is TGTGCCTGGAAAGGGAGTTTGTCCTATAATTCACCCCTCCACTTT.

The chain links TRBV7-6 to TRBJ1-4; D not certain. The germline CDR1 and CDR2 sequences are SGHVS and FNYEAQ. The CDR3 is 14 residues long. Trimming stripped 4 bases from V and 4 bases from J, with 10 bases between. Written as DNA, the CDR3 is TGTGCCAGCAGCTGTGCCAAGGATAATGAAAAACTGTTTTTT. It is translated as CASSCAKDNEKLFF.

The rearrangement joins TRBV5-4 to TRBJ2-2; D not certain. Per germline, CDR1 SGHNT and CDR2 YYREEE (reference sequence). This CDR3 is 14 amino acids long. Trimming cost V 0 bases and J 3 bases, with 6 bases left between them. CDR3 coding DNA: TGTGCCAGCAGCTTGGGAGCTGACACCGGGGAGCTGTTTTTT. It codes for CASSLGADTGELFF.

CDR3 region: CASSQEVRGYGGLRNEQYF. CDR3 DNA: TGCGCCAGCAGCCAAGAAGTCAGGGGGTACGGGGGTTTGCGAAACGAGCAGTACTTC. This chain links TRBV4-3 with TRBJ2-7; D perhaps matches TRBD1 (7 bases). The germline gives CDR1 LGHNA, CDR2 YSLEER. The CDR3 is made up of 19 amino acids. V was pared by 0 bases and J by 5 bases, with 26 bases between.

CDR3 nucleotide sequence: TGTGCCAGCAGTCCACTCACAGGGTCTGGAAACACCATATATTTT. This codes for CASSPLTGSGNTIYF. This chain joins TRBV28 and TRBJ1-3; maybe TRBD1 (6 bases). Per germline, CDR1 MDHEN and CDR2 SYDVKM. The CDR3 totals 15 residues. V shed 5 bases and J shed 1 base, with 12 bases lying between them.

The gene calls are TRBV18 and TRBJ2-7; D remains unclear. The V gene's germline CDR1 is KGHSH and CDR2 LQKENI. The CDR3 consists of 14 residues. The V gene lost 2 bases and the J gene lost 6 bases, with 14 bases spanning the gap. The CDR3 DNA follows: TGTGCCAGCTCACCAGGGTTCCTCGTTTCCGAGCAGTACTTC. It yields the protein CASSPGFLVSEQYF. Combining the CDR3 with reference TRBV18 and TRBJ2-7 gives the whole variable domain NAGVMQNPRHLVRRRGQEARLRCSPMKGHSHVYWYRQLPEEGLKFMVYLQKENIIDESGMPKERFSAEFPKEGPSILRIQQVVRGDSAAYFCASSPGFLVSEQYFGPGTRLTVT.

The chain has TRBV28 and TRBJ1-1; maybe TRBD1 (6 bases). This CDR3 is built from 11 residues. Looked up from germline, CDR1 is MDHEN and CDR2 is SYDVKM. V was trimmed by 7 bases and J by 11 bases, leaving 14 bases between them. The CDR3, as DNA: TGTGCCAGCAACTTCGGGACAAACGCTTTCTTT. Translation: CASNFGTNAFF.

The chain employs TRBV18 and TRBJ2-1; D gene ambiguous. This CDR3 is built from 13 residues. V lost 5 bases and J 1 base, leaving 6 bases between the germline ends. Germline values: CDR1 KGHSH, CDR2 LQKENI. The CDR3 protein is CASSDKSYNEQFF. The DNA of the CDR3 is TGTGCCAGCTCAGATAAGTCCTACAATGAGCAGTTCTTC.